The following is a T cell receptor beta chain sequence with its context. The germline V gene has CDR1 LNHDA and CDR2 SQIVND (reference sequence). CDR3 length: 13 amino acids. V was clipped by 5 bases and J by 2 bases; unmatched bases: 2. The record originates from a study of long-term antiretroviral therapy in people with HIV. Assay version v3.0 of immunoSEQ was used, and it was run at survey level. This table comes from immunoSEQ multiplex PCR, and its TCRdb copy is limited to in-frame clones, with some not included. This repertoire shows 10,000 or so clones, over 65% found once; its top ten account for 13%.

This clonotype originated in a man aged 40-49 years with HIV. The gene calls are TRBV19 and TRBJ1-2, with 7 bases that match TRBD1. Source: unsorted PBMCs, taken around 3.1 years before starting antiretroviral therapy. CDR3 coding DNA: TGTGCCAGTAGTTTCAGGGGGAACTATGGCTACACCTTC. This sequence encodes CASSFRGNYGYTF.